This T cell receptor beta chain was found in a study of cytomegalovirus exposure and HLA in healthy donors. Study in general: There were 88 million or so unique TCRs (from HLA-typed donors) in an early data release.

In the PCR, 60 Vbeta and 13 Jbeta primers were used. Clones were sequenced by immunoSEQ multiplex PCR, and TCRdb holds only the in-frame ones, with some missing. The table has nearly 110,000 clones, more than 65% seen once. This CDR3 has 15 residues. Germline V gene sequence: CDR1 SEHNR, CDR2 FQNEAQ (reference sequence). V dropped 5 bases and J dropped 1; count of bases not matched to a gene: 5. This sequence joins TRBV7-9 and TRBJ1-1, with 9 bases lining up with TRBD1. The clonotype originates from a male donor in good health and CMV-seronegative. The specimen was PBMCs. This chain's CDR3 is CASSGRQGGNTEAFF. CDR3 coding DNA: TGTGCCAGCAGCGGGAGACAGGGGGGGAACACTGAAGCTTTCTTT.